This note documents a single TCR beta chain sequence. Antigen: not known. These data belong to a study of OX40 agonist ivuxolimab in advanced cancers. Study conclusions and caveats: Among the lowest peripheral clonal expansion occurred in 0.1-3.0 mg/kg partial responders.

The CDR3 covers 15 residues. With 6 bases removed from V and 4 bases from J, the gap between germline ends came to 15 bases. Germline V gene sequence: CDR1 KGHSH, CDR2 LQKENI. Clones were read by immunoSEQ multiplex PCR, and TCRdb kept only the in-frame ones, dropping some. Here the sample spans more than 10,000 clones, about 76% being singletons. This chain uses TRBV18 with TRBJ2-2, with D perhaps being TRBD1 or TRBD2 (5 bases each). The receptor was derived from an adult with an advanced solid tumor such as melanoma, head and neck, liver or kidney cancer. The sample was CD4+ or CD8+ T cells sorted from blood, taken in a trial of the OX40 agonist ivuxolimab. The CDR3: CASSPRDDTTGELFF. The CDR3 bases are TGTGCCAGCTCGCCAAGGGACGATACCACCGGGGAGCTGTTTTTT.